In this sample, the clone carrying this T cell receptor (beta chain) is medium-sized. The CDR3 covers 11 residues. Looked up from germline, CDR1 is SEHNR and CDR2 is FQNEAQ (reference sequence). V was cut by 5 bases and J by 3 bases, with 5 bases left in between. This sample was included in a study of immune characterization of retroperitoneal liposarcoma. From the PCR reads, TCRdb called clonotypes with MiXCR, one entry per CDR3 protein. The sample holds about 10,000 distinct CDR3 sequences, more than 25% seen once. This sequence was found in a male donor with retroperitoneal liposarcoma. J is TRBJ2-7 and V is TRBV7-9; D is ambiguous. Sequenced sample: tumor tissue. For the CDR3, the DNA is TGTGCCAGCAGCCCCCTCTACGAGCAGTACTTC. Amino acid sequence: CASSPLYEQYF. Based on the CDR3 plus reference TRBV7-9 and TRBJ2-7, the full variable domain is DTGVSQNPRHKITKRGQNVTFRCDPISEHNRLYWYRQTLGQGPEFLTYFQNEAQLEKSRLLSDRFSAERPKGSFSTLEIQRTEQGDSAMYLCASSPLYEQYFGPGTRLTVT.